The 23 T cell receptor beta chains below come from one sample, sequenced in a study of tumor-infiltrating lymphocytes in primary liver carcinoma. TCR beta cDNA came from about 0.55 ug total RNA, primed with a constant-region primer. Each TCR beta library was derived from three nested multiplex PCR rounds that employed slightly modified ARM-PCR. Running roughly 10 cycles apiece, the first two PCR rounds relied on TRBV1-TRBV30 forward primers together with a C-beta reverse primer. MiXCR was run by TCRdb on the multiplex PCR reads, yielding one entry per CDR3 protein. The table has roughly 120,000 distinct CDR3 sequences, 64% seen once. Co-extraction of both nucleic acids (RNA and DNA) used about 18-34 mg of unsorted bulk tissue. Source material: liver tumor tissue from sampling region 3. Indicated subset: tumor region T3, left-lateral pole. The receptors originated from a woman aged 55-75 years with primary liver carcinoma and hepatitis B virus infection.

The rearrangement joins TRBV7-3 to TRBJ2-3, with 7 bases matching TRBD2. Per germline, CDR1 SGHTA and CDR2 FQGTGA. V shed 0 bases and J 2 bases; nucleotides not matched to a gene: 8. The CDR3 runs 17 residues. The CDR3 region is CASSLTRNGRNTDTQYF. As DNA, the CDR3 is TGTGCCAGCAGCTTAACTCGGAACGGGAGGAACACAGATACGCAGTATTTT.

This clonotype was picked up many times. The CDR3 region is CASRRTGGFGEQFF. For the CDR3, the DNA is TGTGCCAGCAGAAGGACAGGTGGGTTTGGTGAGCAGTTCTTC. V usage is TRBV28 and J usage is TRBJ2-1; 7 nucleotides line up with TRBD1. The trim removed 6 bases at V and 9 bases at J, leaving 11 bases unmatched. This CDR3 has 14 amino acids. The germline V gene has CDR1 MDHEN and CDR2 SYDVKM.

This clonotype was seen many times. The chain links TRBV5-5 to TRBJ2-5; D remains ambiguous. CDR3 length: 13 amino acids. Germline V gives CDR1 SGHKS, CDR2 YYEKEE (reference sequence). Trimming took 6 bases from V and 5 from J, leaving 14 bases between them. As DNA, the CDR3 is TGTGCCAGCATCCCCCCGGCTAGGGAGACCCAGTACTTC. It codes for CASIPPARETQYF.

In this sample, this clonotype turned up a few times. This rearrangement joins TRBV9 to TRBJ2-1; D possibly corresponds to TRBD2 (6 bases). With 4 bases removed from V and 4 bases from J, the gap between germline ends came to 21 bases. Germline values: CDR1 SGDLS, CDR2 YYNGEE. The CDR3 sequence is 17 residues long. CDR3 sequence (DNA): TGTGCCAGCAGCCCAGTGGGGGACTCGTACACTTACAATGAGCAGTTCTTC. Protein sequence: CASSPVGDSYTYNEQFF.

Note on this clonotype: One end of the junction varies from germline; a read error may be responsible. V gene TRBV29-1 combines with J gene TRBJ1-1; 10 bases are shared with TRBD1. Germline CDR1 and CDR2: SQVTM and ANQGSEA. The CDR3 runs 15 residues. CDR3 coding DNA: TGCAGCCCAATACAGGGACAGGGGATTTACACTGAGGCTTTCTTT. This sequence encodes CSPIQGQGIYTEAFF.

This clonotype was seen ten or more times. The gene calls are TRBV11-2 and TRBJ2-3; D remains ambiguous. V was trimmed by 4 bases and J by 1 base, leaving 12 bases between them. Germline loops: CDR1 SGHAT, CDR2 FQNNGV. This CDR3 has 15 amino acids. CDR3 sequence reads: CASSSRDPRTDTQYF. CDR3 nucleotide sequence: TGTGCCAGCAGCTCTCGAGACCCCCGCACAGATACGCAGTATTTT.

The chain recombines TRBV19 with TRBJ2-7; no clear D. The length of the CDR3 is 13 residues. Looked up from germline, CDR1 is LNHDA and CDR2 is SQIVND (reference sequence). V was clipped by 2 bases and J by 6 bases, with 11 bases between them. The CDR3 spells CASSIFTGVEQYF. The CDR3 bases are TGTGCCAGTAGTATATTCACGGGCGTCGAGCAGTACTTC.

As to this clonotype: No conserved phenylalanine or tryptophan ends this CDR3, so it is likely a read error. The V call is TRBV14, the J call TRBJ2-5; D is possibly TRBD2 (6 bases). The germline V gene has CDR1 SGHDN and CDR2 FVKESK. This CDR3 comprises 13 residues. The V gene lost 1 base and the J gene lost 4 bases, with 7 bases spanning the gap. The CDR3 spells CASSQVGLETQYI. CDR3 DNA: TGTGCCAGCAGCCAAGTGGGACTAGAGACCCAGTACATC.

As concerns this clonotype: The junction does not match germline at one end; this may be a read error. The gene calls are TRBV29-1 and TRBJ2-3; no definite D call. The CDR3 loop spans 13 amino acids. The germline gives CDR1 SQVTM, CDR2 ANQGSEA. The CDR3 region is CSVVIPGTDTQYF. Written as DNA, the CDR3 is TGCAGCGTTGTAATCCCCGGCACAGATACGCAGTATTTC.

On this clonotype: Germline and junction disagree at one end, which may indicate a read error. The V and J genes are TRBV24-1 and TRBJ2-7; D unresolved. Germline values: CDR1 KGHDR, CDR2 SFDVKD. The CDR3 sequence is 15 residues long. The CDR3 DNA reads TGTGCCATCAGTGATTCCGCATCCCACGGATACGAGCAGTACTTC. Its translation: CAISDSASHGYEQYF.

In regard to this clonotype: It is likely a read error, because the conserved phenylalanine at the end of the CDR3 is missing. This chain connects TRBV5-1 to TRBJ2-3; no clear D gene. Germline CDR1 reads SGHRS; CDR2 reads YFSETQ. CDR3 length equals 11 residues. The CDR3 DNA reads TGCACCAGCAGCTTGGCGGATACGCAGTATCTT. This translates into CTSSLADTQYL.

Only a few counts were recorded for this clonotype. At one boundary the junction diverges from the germline segment, which might be a read error. This chain links TRBV29-1 with TRBJ2-3; 8 nucleotides match TRBD2. The germline V gene encodes CDR1 SQVTM and CDR2 ANQGSEA. The CDR3 loop spans 17 amino acids. As DNA, the CDR3 is TGTAGCGTTGAAGATCTGACTAGCGACCTTAGCACAGATACGCAGTATTTT. Protein sequence: CSVEDLTSDLSTDTQYF.

Comment on this clonotype: The junction shows a germline mismatch at one end, possibly a read error. The chain couples TRBV29-1 to TRBJ2-7; 7 nucleotides line up with TRBD2. Germline V gene lookup returns CDR1 SQVTM and CDR2 ANQGSEA. The CDR3 sequence is 14 residues long. The CDR3 DNA follows: TGCAGCGTTGCCGGACTAGTGCCTTCCTATGAGCAGTACTTC. Translating it yields CSVAGLVPSYEQYF.

This clonotype was seen more than once but under ten times. This clone may be a read error of a much larger clone one base away. This chain connects TRBV4-1 to TRBJ2-5; D remains ambiguous. CDR1 and CDR2 (germline): MGHRA, YSYEKL. The CDR3 extends over 14 amino acids. Trimming removed 6 bases from V and 2 bases from J, with 13 bases in between. The CDR3 spells CASRPSRGQETQYF. The CDR3 DNA sequence: TGCGCCAGCAGACCATCTAGAGGTCAAGAGACCCAGTACTTC.

The CDR3 loop is CASSLLRDSREQYF. The CDR3, as DNA: TGTGCCAGCAGTTTACTCCGGGACTCCAGGGAGCAGTACTTC. V is TRBV28 and J is TRBJ2-7, with D perhaps matching TRBD2 (6 bases). The length of the CDR3 is 14 residues. The V and J ends lost 2 bases and 7 bases respectively, with 15 bases between them. Germline V CDR1 and CDR2: MDHEN, SYDVKM.

With regard to this clonotype: A read error is possible here, since a much larger clone lies one base away. The V and J genes are TRBV6-2 or TRBV6-3 and TRBJ2-1; D possibly corresponds to TRBD2 (5 bases). This CDR3 has 15 amino acids. Germline V CDR1 and CDR2: MNHEY, SVGEGT. CDR3 in amino acids: CTSSDLAGSYNEQFF. The CDR3 DNA follows: TGTACCAGCAGTGACCTAGCAGGCTCCTACAATGAGCAGTTCTTC.

This clonotype was observed at least ten times. The J gene is TRBJ2-5, the V gene TRBV6-1; TRBD2 matches 8 bases. V lost 8 bases to trimming and J lost 5 bases; unmatched junction nucleotides: 7. CDR3 length: 13 amino acids. Germline V gene lookup returns CDR1 MNHNS and CDR2 SASEGT. The CDR3 bases are TGTGCCAGCCGTAGCGGGAATGTGGAGACCCAGTACTTC. It translates to CASRSGNVETQYF.

Of note for this clonotype: Since no conserved phenylalanine or tryptophan closes the CDR3, a read error is the likely cause. This chain joins TRBV11-2 and TRBJ2-2; the D gene is possibly TRBD2 (5 bases). Germline CDR1 reads SGHAT; CDR2 reads FQNNGV. The CDR3 covers 13 residues. Between the trimmed V and J ends, which lost 0 bases and 13 bases, there was a span of 12 bases. The CDR3 nucleotides are TGTGCCAGCAGCTTAGATAGGACTGGTGGGCTGTTTTCT. Protein product: CASSLDRTGGLFS.

A note on this clonotype: A single base separates this from a much larger clone, so it may be a read error. This chain joins TRBV5-4 and TRBJ2-5; 9 bases align to TRBD1. With V trimmed by 0 bases and J by 9 bases, 3 bases remained unmatched. The CDR3 sequence is 13 residues long. Germline CDR1 SGHNT, CDR2 YYREEE (reference sequence). The CDR3 DNA reads TGTGCCAGCAGCTTGGGGGACAGGGAGGCCCAGTACTTC. As protein: CASSLGDREAQYF.

Worth noting for this clonotype: A much larger clone is a single base away; this may be a read error. The chain is built from TRBV5-4 and TRBJ2-1; 10 bases match TRBD2. The germline V gene encodes CDR1 SGHNT and CDR2 YYREEE (reference sequence). The CDR3 covers 15 residues. J gave up 5 bases and V 6 bases, and 8 bases lay outside the gene matches. The CDR3 protein is CASNVWLAGDNEQFF. The CDR3, as DNA: TGTGCCAGCAACGTGTGGCTAGCGGGGGACAATGAGCAGTTCTTC.

Comment on this clonotype: A read error may explain this, as a much larger clone is one base away. J is TRBJ2-1 and V is TRBV30; D gene uncertain. The germline CDR1 and CDR2 sequences are GTSNPN and SVGIG (reference sequence). Trimming stripped 5 bases from V and 0 bases from J, with 11 bases between. This CDR3 is 14 amino acids long. The DNA for the CDR3 is TGTGCCTGGTCTCGTCGCAGCTCCTACAATGAGCAGTTCTTC. As protein: CAWSRRSSYNEQFF.

J is TRBJ2-3 and V is TRBV11-2, with D tentatively TRBD1 (5 bases). From germline, CDR1 is SGHAT and CDR2 FQNNGV. The V gene lost 0 bases and the J gene lost 7 bases, with 20 bases spanning the gap. This CDR3 has 17 residues. This CDR3 is CASSLEGLTYTSNTQYF. DNA for the CDR3: TGTGCCAGCAGCTTAGAGGGGCTAACGTACACGTCAAATACGCAGTATTTT. The full variable domain, rest sourced from reference TRBV11-2 and TRBJ2-3, is EAGVAQSPRYKIIEKRQSVAFWCNPISGHATLYWYQQILGQGPKLLIQFQNNGVVDDSQLPKDRFSAERLKGVDSTLKIQPAKLEDSAVYLCASSLEGLTYTSNTQYFGPGTRLTVL.

This clonotype was counted at least ten times. The chain carries TRBV6-6 and TRBJ2-5; 9 bases match TRBD1. V shed 5 bases and J 5 bases; nucleotides not matched to a gene: 9. CDR1 and CDR2 (germline): MNHNY, SVGAGI (reference sequence). This CDR3 has 15 residues. The CDR3 bases are TGTGCCAGCAGTCCTGGACAGGGGTGGAGGGAGACCCAGTACTTC. It yields the protein CASSPGQGWRETQYF.